This TCR beta chain appears in the sequencing data of a study of blood T cell repertoires in COVID-19. Study in general: Samples of COVID-19 (acute and convalescent) were obtained from the United States, Italy and Spain.

V dropped 7 bases and J dropped 1 base, with 13 bases sitting between them. Germline V lookup: CDR1 MDHEN, CDR2 SYDVKM. This CDR3 region has 14 residues. TCRdb's table, derived via immunoSEQ multiplex PCR, lists solely in-frame clones and lacks some. This sample has approximately 270,000 clones, with 70% to 90% found just once. This receptor was obtained from a woman aged 25 to 39 with COVID-19, enrolled during active disease. The chain is built from TRBV28 and TRBJ2-5; D is perhaps TRBD2 (6 bases). Source material: peripheral blood. DNA of the CDR3: TGTGCCAGCATCCCCCGCGGGGCCCAAGAGACCCAGTACTTC. This codes for CASIPRGAQETQYF.